This record looks at one T cell receptor beta chain sequence and its context. The antigen it binds to is not known. No per-base quality is available; no much larger clone lies one base away. This sample stems from a study of blood T cell repertoires in COVID-19 (dated by TCRdb to 2019 to 2021). Regarding the study in general: Collaborator samples came from the United States, Italy and Spain and covered acute and convalescent phases of COVID-19. The sample metadata nearly always contained a de-identified subject ID, COVID-19 status, age in years and sex. The material from the prospective study consisted of cDNA or gDNA derived from T cells, B-cell-depleted T cells, or PBMCs. Where available, HLA class I and class II types were taken from metadata supplied by the sample provider and were not determined by assay-based typing. The dataset comprised deeply sampled blood TCRbeta repertoires from subjects exposed to, actively infected with, or recovered from COVID-19. The samples were drawn from the first 160 participants of the ongoing ImmuneRACE study and from 950 to 1,500 subjects provided by 6 global collaborators. A freely available public database, intended as a resource for researchers studying the immune response to SARS-CoV-2, is where the repertoires were released. The paper's findings and limits, for the study overall: Clinical and demographic metadata were provided uncurated, with the amount varying by source and participant.

The collaborating institutions used their own protocols to collect whole blood in K2EDTA tubes. For TCRbeta analysis, collaborators shipped samples in one of three forms: frozen whole blood, isolated PBMCs, or DNA extracted from either of those sample types. The immunoSEQ Assay, a bias-controlled multiplex PCR, was used to amplify TCRbeta CDR3 regions from genomic DNA. In the authors' own workflow: Within the assay, amplification of reference gene primers was used to estimate how many nucleated cells each sample contained. Sequence reads were collapsed and filtered to measure the absolute abundance of every unique TCRbeta CDR3 rearrangement. For each sample, productive Simpson clonality was calculated by taking the square root of Simpson's diversity index across productive rearrangements. Not all clones reach the TCRdb copy of this immuneACCESS table, which keeps in-frame sequences only. Checked studies attribute under half of the gap to unresolved V genes and leave the rest unexplained. V and J calls and clone size follow that table, whereas D and trimming were derived from the DNA. A total of some 130,000 clones appear in this sample, 75% to 85% of them only once. The ten largest clones take up 15% to 25% of the sample.

Unmatched junction bases come to 11, with V trimmed by 5 bases and J by 5 bases. The germline V gene (reference sequence) yields SEHNR for CDR1 and FQNEAQ for CDR2. Reading from cysteine to phenylalanine, the CDR3 counts 16 amino acids. Solely the CDR3 DNA is kept, with 48 bases framed from the first base. The V and J segments used are TRBV7-9 and TRBJ2-3; a stretch of 9 junction bases matches TRBD1. The origin of this receptor is a man older than 75 with acute or convalescent COVID-19. Sequenced: peripheral blood. The CDR3 corresponds to CASSTYRGRGVDTQYF. The nucleotides are TGTGCCAGCAGCACCTACAGGGGGCGAGGGGTAGATACGCAGTATTTT.